Given below is one T cell receptor beta chain in context. The sample is drawn from a study of CD8+ T cells in alopecia areata. The CDR3 spans 12 residues. CDR1 is GTSNPN and CDR2 is SVGIG in the germline V gene (reference sequence). With 7 bases clipped from V and 6 bases from J, the junction kept 8 bases outside the gene matches. The treatment was: oral pan-JAK inhibitor, 5-10 mg twice daily. The sequencing template was cDNA reverse transcribed from extracted RNA. Measured with immunoSEQ multiplex PCR; TCRdb has only the in-frame clones, and not every one. The sample holds over 80,000 clones, 44% seen once.

This specimen consisted of CD8+ T cells sorted from blood, obtained at week 24, from a patient treated with tofacitinib. The chain joins TRBV30 to TRBJ2-7; 8 bases line up with TRBD1. The sequence came from a human donor with alopecia areata. CDR3 DNA: TGTGCCTTCGGACAGGGAAGGAGCGAGCAGTACTTC. Translating it yields CAFGQGRSEQYF.